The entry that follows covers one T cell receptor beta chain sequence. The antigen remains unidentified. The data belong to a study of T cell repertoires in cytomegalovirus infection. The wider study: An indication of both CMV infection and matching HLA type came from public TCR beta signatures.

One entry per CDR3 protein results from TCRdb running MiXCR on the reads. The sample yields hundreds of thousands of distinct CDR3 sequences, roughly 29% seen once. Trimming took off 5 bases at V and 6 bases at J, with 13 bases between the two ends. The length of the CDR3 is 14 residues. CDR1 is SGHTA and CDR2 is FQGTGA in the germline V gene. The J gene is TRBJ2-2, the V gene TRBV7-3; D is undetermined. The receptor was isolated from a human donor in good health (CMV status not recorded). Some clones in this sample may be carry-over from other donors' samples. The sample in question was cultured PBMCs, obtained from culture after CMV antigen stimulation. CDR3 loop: CASSIGPQSGELFF. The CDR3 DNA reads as TGTGCCAGCAGCATAGGTCCCCAGTCCGGGGAGCTGTTTTTT.